Shown below are 3 T cell receptor beta chains from a single sample sequenced in a study of beta chain features in type 1 diabetes. Findings of the study overall: In every one of the four CD4+ subsets, TCRB CDR3s were moderately but significantly shorter in Type 1 diabetes patients.

The authors reverse transcribed all of the isolated RNA, so sequencing captured expressed TCRB transcripts. The repertoire was sequenced with immunoSEQ multiplex PCR; TCRdb's copy has only in-frame clones and lacks some. This table has some 330,000 clones, about 12% appearing once. Their target antigens are unknown. Sequenced: naive CD4+ T cells from blood. These receptors originate from a woman aged 18 to 35 with type 1 diabetes.

There are a few counts of this clone. The V gene is TRBV11-2, the J gene TRBJ1-2; the match to TRBD1 covers 7 bases. CDR1 SGHAT and CDR2 FQNNGV come from the germline V gene. The J segment lost 7 bases and the V segment lost 5 bases, leaving 10 bases of the junction unmatched. This CDR3 comprises 14 residues. The chain's CDR3 is CASSPPTGVGGYTF. The DNA of the CDR3 is TGTGCCAGCAGCCCGCCAACAGGGGTCGGTGGCTACACCTTC.

This clone was recorded a few times. V and J are TRBV4-3 and TRBJ2-3; D is possibly TRBD2 (5 bases). The germline V and J ends were trimmed by 2 bases and 6 bases, with 12 bases remaining between them. CDR3 length: 14 amino acids. Looked up from germline, CDR1 is LGHNA and CDR2 is YSLEER. The CDR3 region is CASSQTRPGDTQYF. The CDR3 nucleotides are TGCGCCAGCAGCCAAACACGCCCGGGGGATACGCAGTATTTT.

This clone appeared a few times. The chain recombines TRBV6-6 with TRBJ2-7, with D possibly matching TRBD2 (6 bases). The germline gives CDR1 MNHNY, CDR2 SVGAGI (reference sequence). There are 15 residues in the CDR3. V dropped 5 bases and J dropped 3 bases, with 17 bases sitting between them. The CDR3 DNA is TGTGCCAGCAGTGCTGCCGGGACTCCAAACTACGAGCAGTACTTC. The encoded protein is CASSAAGTPNYEQYF.